This T cell receptor beta chain emerged from a study of human T cells and chemical hapten exposure. TCRdb redid the calling of the RACE reads with MiXCR, one entry per CDR3 protein. The top ten clones hold 3% to 3.5% of a sample with 50,000 to 70,000 distinct CDR3 sequences, 6% to 7% of them seen once. Between the trimmed V and J ends, which lost 0 bases and 10 bases, there was a span of 14 bases. Germline CDR1 SGHRS, CDR2 YFSETQ. This CDR3 region has 14 residues. This clonotype was seen repeatedly, ten times or more. Time point described: healthy volunteer bleed at 6 weeks. The starting material, unfractionated whole blood, was used for total RNA extraction.

V is TRBV5-1 and J is TRBJ2-1; no clear D. This TCR came from a female donor in good health. Some clones in this sample may be carry-over from other donors' samples. Sequenced: whole blood. This chain's CDR3 is CASSLAGGLGEQFF. The DNA for the CDR3 is TGCGCCAGCAGCTTGGCCGGTGGGCTTGGGGAGCAGTTCTTC.